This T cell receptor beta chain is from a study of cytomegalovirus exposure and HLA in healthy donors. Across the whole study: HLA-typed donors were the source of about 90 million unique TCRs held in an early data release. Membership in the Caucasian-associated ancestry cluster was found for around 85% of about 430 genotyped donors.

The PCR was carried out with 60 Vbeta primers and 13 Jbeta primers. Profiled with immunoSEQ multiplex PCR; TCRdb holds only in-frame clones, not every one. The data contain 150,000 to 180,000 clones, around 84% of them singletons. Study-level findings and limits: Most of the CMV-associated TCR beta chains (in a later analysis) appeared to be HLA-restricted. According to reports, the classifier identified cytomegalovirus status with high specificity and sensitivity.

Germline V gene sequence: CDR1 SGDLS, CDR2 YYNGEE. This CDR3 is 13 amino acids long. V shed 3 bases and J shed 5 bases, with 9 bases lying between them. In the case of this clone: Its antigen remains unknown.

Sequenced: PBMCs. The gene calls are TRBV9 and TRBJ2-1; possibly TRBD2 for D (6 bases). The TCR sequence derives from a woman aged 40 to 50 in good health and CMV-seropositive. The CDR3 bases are TGTGCCAGCAGCGCCCTAGCGAACAATGAGCAGTTCTTC. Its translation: CASSALANNEQFF.